This TCR beta chain was sequenced for a study of CD8+CD57+ T cells in acquired aplastic anemia. Study in general: The sorted CD4+ and CD8+ cells yielded an average about 3.5 ug of DNA. CD4+ cell libraries from healthy donors averaged about 10.8 million reads.

Germline V gene sequence: CDR1 SGHDT, CDR2 YYEEEE. Unmatched junction bases numbered 25, after V lost 1 base and J lost 3 bases. This CDR3 comprises 22 residues. General study findings and limits: Shared by patients and controls, just under 30 CD8+ CDR3s were abundant in patients. Between the patient and control groups, CD8+ Simpson's diversity did not differ significantly.

Details on this clonotype: The antigen is undetermined.

Investigators profiled TCR beta VDJ and CDR3 from genomic DNA template. TCRdb recomputed calls from the reads with MiXCR, one row per CDR3 protein. The table shows 400,000 to 450,000 distinct CDR3 sequences, with about two thirds occurring only once. The sample was sorted CD4+, CD8+, or CD8+CD57+ T cells (not recorded which) from PBMCs. The TCR sequence derives from a human donor in good health, serving as a control. The chain combines TRBV5-6 with TRBJ2-3; 8 bases agree with TRBD2. CDR3 residues: CASSLFRGSARERGGVTDTQYF. The CDR3 nucleotides are TGTGCCAGCAGCTTGTTCAGGGGCAGTGCGAGAGAACGGGGGGGCGTGACAGATACGCAGTATTTT.